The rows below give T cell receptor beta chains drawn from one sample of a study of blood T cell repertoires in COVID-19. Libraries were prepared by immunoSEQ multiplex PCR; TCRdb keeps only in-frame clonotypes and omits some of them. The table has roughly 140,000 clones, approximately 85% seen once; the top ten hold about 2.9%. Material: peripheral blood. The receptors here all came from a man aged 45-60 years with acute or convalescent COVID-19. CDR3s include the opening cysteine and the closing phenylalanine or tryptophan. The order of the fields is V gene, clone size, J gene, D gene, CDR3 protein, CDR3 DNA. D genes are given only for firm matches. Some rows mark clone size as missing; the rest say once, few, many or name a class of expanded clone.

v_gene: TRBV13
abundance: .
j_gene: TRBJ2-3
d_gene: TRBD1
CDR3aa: CASQPGQGHRPQYF
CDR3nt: TGTGCCAGCCAACCGGGACAGGGCCACCGGCCGCAGTATTTT

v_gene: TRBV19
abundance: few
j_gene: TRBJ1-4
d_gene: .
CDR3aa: CASSAIQGISEKLFF
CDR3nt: TGTGCCAGTAGTGCAATACAGGGAATAAGTGAAAAACTGTTTTTT

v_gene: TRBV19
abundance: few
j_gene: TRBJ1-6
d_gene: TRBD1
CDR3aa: CASSILTGIGSPLHF
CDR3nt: TGTGCCAGTAGTATCCTGACAGGGATTGGATCACCCCTCCACTTT

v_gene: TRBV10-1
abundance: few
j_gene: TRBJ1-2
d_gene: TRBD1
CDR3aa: CASSETGNYGYTF
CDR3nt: TGCGCCAGCAGCGAGACAGGGAACTATGGCTACACCTTC

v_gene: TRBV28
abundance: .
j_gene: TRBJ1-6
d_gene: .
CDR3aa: CASSSYRVGSPLHF
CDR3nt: TGTGCCAGCAGTTCCTACAGGGTCGGATCACCCCTCCACTTT

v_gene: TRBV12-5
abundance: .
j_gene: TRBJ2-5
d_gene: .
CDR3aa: CASGSQGKETQYF
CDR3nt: TGTGCTAGTGGTTCCCAGGGGAAAGAGACCCAGTACTTC

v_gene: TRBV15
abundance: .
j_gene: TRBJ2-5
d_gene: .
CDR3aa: CATSSSLQVRETQYF
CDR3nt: TGTGCCACCAGCAGTTCTCTACAGGTCCGGGAGACCCAGTACTTC

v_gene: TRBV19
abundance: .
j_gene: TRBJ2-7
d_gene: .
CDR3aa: CATCPRAGSYEQYF
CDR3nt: TGTGCCACCTGCCCCAGGGCAGGGTCCTACGAGCAGTACTTC

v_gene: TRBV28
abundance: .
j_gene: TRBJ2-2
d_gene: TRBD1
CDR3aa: CASTNQGANTGELFF
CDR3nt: TGTGCCAGCACAAATCAGGGGGCGAACACCGGGGAGCTGTTTTTT

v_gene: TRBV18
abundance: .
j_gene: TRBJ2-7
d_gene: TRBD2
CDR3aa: CANCGLAVPTSSYEQYF
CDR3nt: TGTGCGAATTGCGGACTAGCGGTTCCGACAAGCTCCTACGAGCAGTACTTC

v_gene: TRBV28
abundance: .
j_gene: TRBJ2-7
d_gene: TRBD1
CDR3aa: CATGTGALQYF
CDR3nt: TGTGCCACCGGGACAGGGGCCCTACAGTACTTC

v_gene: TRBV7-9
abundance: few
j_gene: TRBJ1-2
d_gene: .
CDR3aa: CASSLGAYGYTF
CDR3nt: TGTGCCAGCAGCTTAGGCGCTTATGGCTACACCTTC

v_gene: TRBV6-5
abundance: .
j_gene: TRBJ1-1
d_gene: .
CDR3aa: CASSYSAVMNTEAFF
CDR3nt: TGTGCCAGCAGTTACTCGGCCGTTATGAACACTGAAGCTTTCTTT

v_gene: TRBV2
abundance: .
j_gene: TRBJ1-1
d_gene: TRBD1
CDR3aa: CASIAGTGGFTEAFF
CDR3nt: TGTGCCAGCATCGCCGGGACAGGGGGTTTCACTGAAGCTTTCTTT

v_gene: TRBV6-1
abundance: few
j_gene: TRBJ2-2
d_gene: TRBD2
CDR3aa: CASSAEVAGVGTGELFF
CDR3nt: TGTGCCAGCAGTGCTGAAGTAGCGGGAGTTGGCACCGGGGAGCTGTTTTTT

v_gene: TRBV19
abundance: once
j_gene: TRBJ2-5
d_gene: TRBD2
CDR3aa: CASTLSGRASETQYF
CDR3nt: TGTGCCAGTACCCTTAGCGGGAGGGCCAGTGAGACCCAGTACTTC

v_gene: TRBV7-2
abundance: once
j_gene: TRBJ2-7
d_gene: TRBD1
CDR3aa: CASSSDRGGYEQYF
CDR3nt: TGTGCCAGCAGCTCTGACAGGGGGGGGTACGAGCAGTACTTC

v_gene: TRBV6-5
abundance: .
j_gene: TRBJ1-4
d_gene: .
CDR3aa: CASSYSYSNEKLFF
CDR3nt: TGTGCCAGCAGTTACTCGTACAGTAATGAAAAACTGTTTTTT

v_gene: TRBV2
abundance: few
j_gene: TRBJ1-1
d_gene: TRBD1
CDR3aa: CASPGQGMANTEAFF
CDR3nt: TGTGCCAGCCCCGGACAGGGGATGGCGAACACTGAAGCTTTCTTT

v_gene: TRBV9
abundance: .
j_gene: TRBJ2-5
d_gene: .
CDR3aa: CASSVDIGGRETQYF
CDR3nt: TGTGCCAGCAGCGTAGATATTGGGGGCAGGGAGACCCAGTACTTC

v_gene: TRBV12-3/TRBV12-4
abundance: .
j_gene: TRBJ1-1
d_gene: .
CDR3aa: CASSLRTEAFF
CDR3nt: TGTGCCAGCAGTTTACGGACTGAAGCTTTCTTT

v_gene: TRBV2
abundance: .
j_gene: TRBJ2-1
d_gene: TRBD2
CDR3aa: CASSTTSGYNEQFF
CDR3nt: TGTGCCAGCAGTACGACTAGCGGGTACAATGAGCAGTTCTTC

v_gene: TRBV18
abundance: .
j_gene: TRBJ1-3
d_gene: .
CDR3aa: CASSTSSGAGNTIYF
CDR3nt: TGTGCCAGCTCTACCTCTTCAGGGGCTGGAAACACCATATATTTT

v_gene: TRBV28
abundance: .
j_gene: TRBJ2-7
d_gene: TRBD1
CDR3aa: CATDTKGQGVSEQYF
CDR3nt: TGTGCCACCGACACTAAAGGACAGGGGGTAAGCGAGCAGTACTTC

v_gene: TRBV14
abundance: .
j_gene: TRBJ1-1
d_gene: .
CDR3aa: CASSQSSSTEAFF
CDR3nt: TGTGCCAGCAGCCAAAGCTCTAGCACTGAAGCTTTCTTT

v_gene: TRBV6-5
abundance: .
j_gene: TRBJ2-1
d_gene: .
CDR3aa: CASSYRRDSYNEQFF
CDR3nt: TGTGCCAGCAGTTACCGCAGGGACTCCTACAATGAGCAGTTCTTC

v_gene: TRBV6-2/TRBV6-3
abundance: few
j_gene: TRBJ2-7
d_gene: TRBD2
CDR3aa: CASTPGREVHEQYF
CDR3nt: TGTGCCAGCACCCCGGGGCGGGAGGTCCACGAGCAGTACTTC

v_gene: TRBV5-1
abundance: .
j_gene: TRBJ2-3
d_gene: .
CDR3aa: CASSTSGTPKDTQYF
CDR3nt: TGCGCCAGCAGCACCTCCGGGACACCAAAAGATACGCAGTATTTT

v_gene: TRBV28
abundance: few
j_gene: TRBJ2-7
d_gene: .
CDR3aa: CASVLSSGSYEQYF
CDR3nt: TGTGCCAGCGTCCTTTCGAGCGGTTCCTACGAGCAGTACTTC

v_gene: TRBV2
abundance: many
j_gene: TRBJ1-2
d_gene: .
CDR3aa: CASSEKLNYGYTF
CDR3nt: TGTGCCAGCAGTGAAAAACTGAACTATGGCTACACCTTC

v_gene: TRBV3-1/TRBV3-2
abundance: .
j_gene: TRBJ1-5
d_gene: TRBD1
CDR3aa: CASSQAGTGNQPQHF
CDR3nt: TGTGCCAGCAGCCAAGCGGGGACAGGGAATCAGCCCCAGCATTTT

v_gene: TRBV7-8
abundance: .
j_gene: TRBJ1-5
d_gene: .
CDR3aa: CASSGGGYQPQHF
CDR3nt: TGTGCCAGCAGTGGGGGGGGGTATCAGCCCCAGCATTTT

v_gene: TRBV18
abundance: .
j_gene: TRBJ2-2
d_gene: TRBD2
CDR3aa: CASSSGRNTGELFF
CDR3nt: TGTGCCAGCTCTAGCGGGAGGAACACCGGGGAGCTGTTTTTT

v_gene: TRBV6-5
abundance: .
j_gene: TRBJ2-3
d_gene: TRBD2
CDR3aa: CASSYSSGGDTDTQYF
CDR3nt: TGTGCCAGCAGTTACTCAAGCGGGGGGGATACAGATACGCAGTATTTT

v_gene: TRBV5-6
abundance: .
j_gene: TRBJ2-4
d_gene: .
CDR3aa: CASSLRWSAGINIQYF
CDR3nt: TGTGCCAGCAGCTTGCGGTGGTCCGCAGGCATAAACATTCAGTACTTC

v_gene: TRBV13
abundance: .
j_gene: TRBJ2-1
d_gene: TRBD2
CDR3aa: CASSTSLFGRGGNEQFF
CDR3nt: TGTGCCAGCAGCACCTCGCTTTTCGGGCGGGGGGGCAATGAGCAGTTCTTC

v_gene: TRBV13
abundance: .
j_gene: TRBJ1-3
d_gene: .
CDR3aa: CASSSNFLSGNTIYF
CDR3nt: TGTGCCAGCAGCAGCAACTTCCTCTCTGGAAACACCATATATTTT

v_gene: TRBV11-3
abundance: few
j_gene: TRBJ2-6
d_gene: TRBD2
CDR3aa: CASSSRLAGGANVLTF
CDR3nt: TGTGCCAGCAGCTCGCGACTAGCGGGGGGGGCCAACGTCCTGACTTTC

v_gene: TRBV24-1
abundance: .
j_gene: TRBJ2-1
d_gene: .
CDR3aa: CATSDSGQTHNEQFF
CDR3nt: TGTGCCACCAGTGATTCCGGACAGACGCACAATGAGCAGTTCTTC

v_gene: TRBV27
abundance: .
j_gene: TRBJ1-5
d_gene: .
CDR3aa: CASSLFAGEFGQPQHF
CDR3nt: TGTGCCAGCAGTTTATTCGCAGGGGAATTTGGCCAGCCCCAGCATTTT

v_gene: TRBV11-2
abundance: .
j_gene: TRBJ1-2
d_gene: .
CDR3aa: CASSTDSSNYYGYTF
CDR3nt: TGTGCCAGCAGCACGGACAGCTCGAATTACTATGGCTACACCTTC

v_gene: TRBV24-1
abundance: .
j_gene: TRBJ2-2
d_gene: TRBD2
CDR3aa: CATSAEGLAGTGELFF
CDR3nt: TGTGCCACCAGCGCAGAGGGACTAGCGGGCACCGGGGAGCTGTTTTTT

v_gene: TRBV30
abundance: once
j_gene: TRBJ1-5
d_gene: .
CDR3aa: CAWSVGAGSQPQHF
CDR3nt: TGTGCCTGGAGTGTAGGGGCGGGGAGTCAGCCCCAGCATTTT

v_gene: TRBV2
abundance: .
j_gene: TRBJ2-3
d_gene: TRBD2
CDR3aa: CASISNSGTDTQYF
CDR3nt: TGTGCCAGCATTAGTAATAGCGGGACAGATACGCAGTATTTT

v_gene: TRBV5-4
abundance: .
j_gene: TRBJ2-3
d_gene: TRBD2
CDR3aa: CASSRTSGRVGTDTQYF
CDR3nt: TGTGCCAGCAGTCGGACTAGCGGGAGGGTGGGCACAGATACGCAGTATTTT

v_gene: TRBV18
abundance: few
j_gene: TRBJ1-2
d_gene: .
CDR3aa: CASSRATSSPNYGYTF
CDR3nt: TGTGCCAGCTCGAGGGCAACGTCATCCCCTAACTATGGCTACACCTTC

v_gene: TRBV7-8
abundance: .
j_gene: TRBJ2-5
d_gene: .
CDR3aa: CASSAGRGGDKETQYF
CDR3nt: TGTGCCAGCAGCGCGGGAAGGGGGGGGGACAAAGAGACCCAGTACTTC

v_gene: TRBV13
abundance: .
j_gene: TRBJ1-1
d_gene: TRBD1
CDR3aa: CASSLGQGPSTEAFF
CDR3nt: TGTGCCAGCAGCTTGGGACAGGGCCCCTCCACTGAAGCTTTCTTT